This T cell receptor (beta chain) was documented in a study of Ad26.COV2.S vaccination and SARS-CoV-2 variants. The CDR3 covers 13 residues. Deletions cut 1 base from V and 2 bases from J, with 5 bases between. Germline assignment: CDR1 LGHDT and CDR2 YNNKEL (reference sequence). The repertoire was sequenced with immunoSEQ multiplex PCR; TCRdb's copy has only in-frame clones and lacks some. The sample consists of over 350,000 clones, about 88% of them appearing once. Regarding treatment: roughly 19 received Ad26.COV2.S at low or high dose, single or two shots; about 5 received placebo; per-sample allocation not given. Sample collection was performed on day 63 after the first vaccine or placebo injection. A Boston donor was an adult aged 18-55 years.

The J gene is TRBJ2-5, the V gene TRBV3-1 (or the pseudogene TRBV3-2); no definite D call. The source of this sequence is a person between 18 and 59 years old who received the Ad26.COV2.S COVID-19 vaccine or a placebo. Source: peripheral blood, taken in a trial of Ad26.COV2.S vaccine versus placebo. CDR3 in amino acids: CASSQALQETQYF. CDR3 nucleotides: TGTGCCAGCAGCCAAGCTCTACAAGAGACCCAGTACTTC.